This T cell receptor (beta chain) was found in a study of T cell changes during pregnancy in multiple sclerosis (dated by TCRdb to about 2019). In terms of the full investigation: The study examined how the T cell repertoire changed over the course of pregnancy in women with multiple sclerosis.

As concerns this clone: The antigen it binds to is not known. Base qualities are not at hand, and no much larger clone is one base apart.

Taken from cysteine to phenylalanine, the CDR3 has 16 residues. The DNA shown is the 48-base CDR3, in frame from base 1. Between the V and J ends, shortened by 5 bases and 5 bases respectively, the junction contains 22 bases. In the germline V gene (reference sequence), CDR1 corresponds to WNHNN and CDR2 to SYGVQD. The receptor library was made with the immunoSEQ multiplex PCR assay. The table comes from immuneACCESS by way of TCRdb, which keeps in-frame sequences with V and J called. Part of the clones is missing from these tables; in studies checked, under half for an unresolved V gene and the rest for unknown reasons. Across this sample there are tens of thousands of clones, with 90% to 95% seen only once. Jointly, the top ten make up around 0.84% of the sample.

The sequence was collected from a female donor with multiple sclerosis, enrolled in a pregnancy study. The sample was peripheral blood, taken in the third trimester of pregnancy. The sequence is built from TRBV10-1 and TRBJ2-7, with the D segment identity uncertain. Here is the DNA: TGCGCCAGCAGTCTCTACACGAAAGGTAGACTTAACGAGCAGTACTTC. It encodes CASSLYTKGRLNEQYF.